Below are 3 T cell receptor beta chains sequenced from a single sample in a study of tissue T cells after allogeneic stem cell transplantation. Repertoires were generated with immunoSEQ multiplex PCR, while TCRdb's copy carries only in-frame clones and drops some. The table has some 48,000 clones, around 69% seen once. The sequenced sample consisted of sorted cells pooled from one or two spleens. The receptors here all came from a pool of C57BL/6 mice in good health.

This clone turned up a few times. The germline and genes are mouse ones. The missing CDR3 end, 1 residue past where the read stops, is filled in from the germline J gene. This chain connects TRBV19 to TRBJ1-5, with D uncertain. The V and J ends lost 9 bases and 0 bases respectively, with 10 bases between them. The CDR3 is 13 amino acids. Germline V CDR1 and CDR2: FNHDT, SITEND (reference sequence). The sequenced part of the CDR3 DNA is TGTGCCACCCGGCCAGATAACAACCAGGCTCCGCTT. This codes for CATRPDNNQAPL. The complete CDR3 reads CATRPDNNQAPLF.

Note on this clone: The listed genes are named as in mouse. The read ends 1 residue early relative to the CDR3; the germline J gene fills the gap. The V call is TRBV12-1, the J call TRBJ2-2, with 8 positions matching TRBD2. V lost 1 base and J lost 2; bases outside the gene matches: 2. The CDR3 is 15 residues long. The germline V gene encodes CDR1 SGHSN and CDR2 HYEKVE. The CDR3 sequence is CASSLAGGNTGQLYF. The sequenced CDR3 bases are TGTGCCAGCTCTCTGGCTGGGGGGAACACCGGGCAGCTCTAC.

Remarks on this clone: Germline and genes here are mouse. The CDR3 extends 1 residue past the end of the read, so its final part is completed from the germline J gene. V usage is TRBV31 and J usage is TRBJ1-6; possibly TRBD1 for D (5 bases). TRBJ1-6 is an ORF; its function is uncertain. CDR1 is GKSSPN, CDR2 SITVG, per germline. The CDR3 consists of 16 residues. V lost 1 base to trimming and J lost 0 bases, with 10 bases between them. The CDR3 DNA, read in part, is TGTGCCTGGAGTCCGACAGTATATTCCTATAATTCGCCCCTCTAC. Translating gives CAWSPTVYSYNSPLY. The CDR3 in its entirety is CAWSPTVYSYNSPLYF.